Listed below are T cell receptor beta chains from one sample, sequenced in a study of blood T cell repertoires in COVID-19. Produced via immunoSEQ multiplex PCR; TCRdb's table is partial and in-frame only. The table includes about 150,000 clones, approximately 91% detected once. The material sequenced was peripheral blood. The receptors originated from a man between 50 and 59 years old with acute or convalescent COVID-19. Each CDR3 is given with its conserved first and last residue. A D gene is named only where the DNA matches it firmly. Clone sizes are given selectively: once, few, many, or a class where the clone is expanded.

size,J,V,D,CDR3,DNA
NA,TRBJ2-6,TRBV7-8,TRBD2,CASSLAGGRPSGANVLTF,TGTGCCAGCAGCTTAGCGGGAGGGAGGCCCTCTGGGGCCAACGTCCTGACTTTC
once,TRBJ2-1,TRBV27,NA,CASSLYDPNRPSSYNEQFF,TGTGCCAGCAGTTTGTACGACCCGAACAGGCCCAGCTCCTACAATGAGCAGTTCTTC
NA,TRBJ2-2,TRBV7-3,NA,CASSGGGGEITGELFF,TGTGCCAGCAGCGGCGGCGGCGGGGAGATCACCGGGGAGCTGTTTTTT
NA,TRBJ2-3,TRBV5-4,NA,CASSLAGAGDTQYF,TGTGCCAGCAGCCTAGCAGGGGCAGGAGATACGCAGTATTTT
NA,TRBJ1-5,TRBV19,TRBD1,CASSWATGLNQPQHF,TGTGCCAGTAGTTGGGCGACAGGGCTGAATCAGCCCCAGCATTTT
NA,TRBJ2-3,TRBV5-4,NA,CASSLAAGSLTDTQYF,TGTGCCAGCAGCTTGGCCGCCGGGAGTTTGACAGATACGCAGTATTTT
NA,TRBJ2-5,TRBV25-1,NA,CASSPPRGSQETQYF,TGTGCCAGCAGTCCCCCGCGGGGCAGCCAAGAGACCCAGTACTTC
NA,TRBJ1-1,TRBV10-3,TRBD1,CATADREGTEAFF,TGTGCCACAGCGGACAGGGAGGGGACTGAAGCTTTCTTT
NA,TRBJ1-1,TRBV5-1,TRBD1,CASSGDYRGEAFF,TGCGCCAGCAGCGGAGATTACAGGGGAGAGGCTTTCTTT
NA,TRBJ1-5,TRBV6-5,NA,CASSPQVSNQPQHF,TGTGCCAGCAGTCCCCAGGTTTCCAATCAGCCCCAGCATTTT
once,TRBJ2-1,TRBV9,TRBD2,CASSGKTSGRYSEQFF,TGTGCCAGCAGCGGAAAGACTAGCGGGAGGTACAGTGAGCAGTTCTTC
NA,TRBJ1-1,TRBV4-1,TRBD1,CASSQGTGEPNTEAFF,TGCGCCAGCAGCCAAGGGACAGGAGAACCGAACACTGAAGCTTTCTTT
NA,TRBJ1-1,TRBV29-1,NA,CSAQLNTEAFF,TGCAGCGCCCAGTTGAACACTGAAGCTTTCTTT
once,TRBJ1-2,TRBV4-3,TRBD1,CASSQEWDRPVGYGYTF,TGCGCCAGCAGCCAAGAATGGGACAGGCCGGTCGGATATGGCTACACCTTC
once,TRBJ2-1,TRBV6-5,TRBD2,CASSRGLAEINEQFF,TGTGCCAGCAGTCGGGGACTAGCGGAGATCAATGAGCAGTTCTTC
NA,TRBJ2-7,TRBV5-1,TRBD1,CATGPGQGSSYEQYF,TGCGCCACCGGACCAGGACAGGGGAGCTCCTACGAGCAGTACTTC
NA,TRBJ1-4,TRBV27,NA,CASSFSYRLEKLFF,TGTGCCAGCAGTTTTTCGTACAGGCTAGAAAAACTGTTTTTT
once,TRBJ2-1,TRBV7-7,TRBD2,CASSPRTSPNEQFF,TGTGCCAGCAGCCCCCGGACTAGCCCCAATGAGCAGTTCTTC
NA,TRBJ1-5,TRBV5-5,TRBD1,CASSPGQGFQPQHF,TGTGCCAGCAGCCCTGGACAGGGGTTTCAGCCCCAGCATTTT
NA,TRBJ1-5,TRBV27,TRBD1,CASSSRTGGLVVDQPQHF,TGTGCCAGCAGTTCTAGGACAGGGGGCTTGGTGGTCGATCAGCCCCAGCATTTT
NA,TRBJ2-4,TRBV19,TRBD1,CASGGQGKNIQYF,TGTGCCAGCGGCGGACAGGGCAAAAACATTCAGTACTTC
NA,TRBJ1-1,TRBV28,NA,CAIKSWTVLNTEAFF,TGTGCCATAAAGTCGTGGACAGTTTTGAACACTGAAGCTTTCTTT
NA,TRBJ1-4,TRBV4-1,NA,CASSLRSGGTNEKLFF,TGCGCCAGCAGCCTTCGCTCCGGGGGAACTAATGAAAAACTGTTTTTT
NA,TRBJ1-5,TRBV7-9,TRBD1,CASSLTGNQPQHF,TGTGCCAGCAGCTTGACAGGGAATCAGCCCCAGCATTTT
NA,TRBJ2-7,TRBV7-6,TRBD2,CASSANSGLAGGYKQEQYF,TGTGCCAGCAGCGCCAATTCGGGACTAGCGGGAGGCTATAAGCAGGAGCAGTACTTC
NA,TRBJ2-5,TRBV20-1,TRBD2,CSASPRRGAQYF,TGCAGTGCTAGTCCGCGGCGGGGGGCCCAGTACTTC
NA,TRBJ2-2,TRBV10-1,NA,CASSSQGYGELFF,TGCGCCAGCAGTTCCCAGGGATACGGGGAGCTGTTTTTT
NA,TRBJ2-5,TRBV5-1,NA,CASSLGSGVKETQYF,TGCGCCAGCAGCTTGGGTTCCGGGGTGAAAGAGACCCAGTACTTC
NA,TRBJ1-2,TRBV11-2,TRBD1,CASSNPGQGVRDGYTF,TGTGCCAGCAGCAACCCGGGACAGGGCGTCCGTGATGGCTACACCTTC
NA,TRBJ2-2,TRBV24-1,TRBD2,CATSDPGLAGTGELFF,TGTGCCACCAGTGACCCGGGACTAGCGGGCACCGGGGAGCTGTTTTTT
few,TRBJ1-5,TRBV4-2,NA,CASSQDPRLSNQPQHF,TGTGCCAGCAGCCAAGACCCTCGGTTAAGCAATCAGCCCCAGCATTTT
NA,TRBJ1-4,TRBV7-2,NA,CASSLDGNEKLFF,TGTGCCAGCAGCTTAGACGGGAATGAAAAACTGTTTTTT
NA,TRBJ1-1,TRBV27,TRBD1,CASSLSTLSTGENTEAFF,TGTGCCAGCAGTTTATCCACTCTTTCGACAGGGGAGAACACTGAAGCTTTCTTT
NA,TRBJ2-2,TRBV7-9,NA,CASSSRVNTGELFF,TGTGCCAGCAGCTCGAGGGTCAACACCGGGGAGCTGTTTTTT
NA,TRBJ2-1,TRBV4-1,TRBD2,CASSQVSRTSGYNEQFF,TGCGCCAGCAGCCAAGTCTCCAGGACTAGCGGATACAATGAGCAGTTCTTC
NA,TRBJ1-1,TRBV7-9,NA,CASTGATGNTEAFF,TGTGCCAGCACGGGGGCGACAGGGAACACTGAAGCTTTCTTT
NA,TRBJ1-1,TRBV28,NA,CASSFLNTEAFF,TGTGCCAGCAGTTTCTTAAACACTGAAGCTTTCTTT
NA,TRBJ1-2,TRBV7-6,TRBD1,CASSSYPGQTSIYTF,TGTGCCAGCAGCTCCTACCCGGGACAGACGTCTATCTACACCTTC
once,TRBJ2-1,TRBV4-2,NA,CASSQTMDSMNEQFF,TGTGCCAGCAGCCAAACCATGGACAGCATGAATGAGCAGTTCTTC
NA,TRBJ1-1,TRBV27,NA,CASSKQTNTEAFF,TGTGCCAGCAGTAAACAGACGAACACTGAAGCTTTCTTT
NA,TRBJ1-2,TRBV18,NA,CASSRPTGPNNYGYTF,TGTGCCAGCTCACGCCCCACAGGGCCGAACAACTATGGCTACACCTTC
NA,TRBJ2-1,TRBV30,NA,CAWSGGPYSGFF,TGTGCCTGGAGCGGGGGGCCCTACTCTGGGTTCTTC
NA,TRBJ1-5,TRBV27,TRBD1,CASSPGQNSQPQHF,TGTGCCAGCAGCCCGGGACAGAATAGTCAGCCCCAGCATTTT
NA,TRBJ1-1,TRBV24-1,TRBD1,CATRDRGSTEAFF,TGTGCCACCAGGGACAGGGGTAGCACTGAAGCTTTCTTT